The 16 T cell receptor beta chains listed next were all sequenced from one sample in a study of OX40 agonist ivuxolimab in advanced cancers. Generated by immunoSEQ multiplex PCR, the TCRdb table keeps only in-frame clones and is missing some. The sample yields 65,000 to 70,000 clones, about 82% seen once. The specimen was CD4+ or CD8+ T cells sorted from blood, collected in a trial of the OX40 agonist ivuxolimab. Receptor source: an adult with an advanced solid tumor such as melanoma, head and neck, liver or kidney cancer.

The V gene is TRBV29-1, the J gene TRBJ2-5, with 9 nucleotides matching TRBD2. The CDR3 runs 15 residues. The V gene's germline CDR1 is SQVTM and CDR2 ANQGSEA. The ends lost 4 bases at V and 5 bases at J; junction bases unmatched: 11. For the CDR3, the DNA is TGCAGCGTTGGGGCCCGCGGGGGGGCGGAGGAGACCCAGTACTTC. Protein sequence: CSVGARGGAEETQYF.

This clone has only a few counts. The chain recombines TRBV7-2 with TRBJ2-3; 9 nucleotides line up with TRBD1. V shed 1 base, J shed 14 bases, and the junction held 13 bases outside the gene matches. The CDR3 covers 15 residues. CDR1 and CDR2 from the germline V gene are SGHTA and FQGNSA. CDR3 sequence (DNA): TGTGCCAGCAGCTTAGGGACAGGGGCCACAATATGGTTGTATTTT. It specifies CASSLGTGATIWLYF.

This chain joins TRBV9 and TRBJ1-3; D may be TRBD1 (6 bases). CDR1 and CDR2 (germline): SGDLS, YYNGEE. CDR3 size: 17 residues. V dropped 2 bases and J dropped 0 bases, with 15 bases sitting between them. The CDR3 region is CASSVAQGSGSGNTIYF. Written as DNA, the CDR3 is TGTGCCAGCAGCGTCGCACAGGGTTCCGGCTCTGGAAACACCATATATTTT.

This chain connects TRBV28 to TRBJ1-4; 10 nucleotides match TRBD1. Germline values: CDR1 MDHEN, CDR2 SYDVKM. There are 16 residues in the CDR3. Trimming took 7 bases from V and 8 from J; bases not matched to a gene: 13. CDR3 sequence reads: CASISTGGSQYEKLFF. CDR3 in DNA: TGTGCCAGCATTTCGACAGGGGGCTCCCAATACGAAAAACTGTTTTTT.

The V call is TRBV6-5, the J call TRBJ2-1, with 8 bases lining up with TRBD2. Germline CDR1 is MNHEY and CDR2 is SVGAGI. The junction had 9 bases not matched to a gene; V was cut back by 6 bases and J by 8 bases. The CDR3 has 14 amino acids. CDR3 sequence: CASSRKREWDEQFF. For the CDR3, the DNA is TGTGCCAGCAGCCGGAAGCGGGAGTGGGATGAGCAGTTCTTC.

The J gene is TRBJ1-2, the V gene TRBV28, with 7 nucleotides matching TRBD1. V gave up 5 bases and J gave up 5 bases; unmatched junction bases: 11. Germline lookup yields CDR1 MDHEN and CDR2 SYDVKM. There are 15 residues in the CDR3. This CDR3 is CASSPPGTDSYGYTF. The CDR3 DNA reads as TGTGCCAGCAGTCCACCCGGGACAGATTCGTATGGCTACACCTTC.

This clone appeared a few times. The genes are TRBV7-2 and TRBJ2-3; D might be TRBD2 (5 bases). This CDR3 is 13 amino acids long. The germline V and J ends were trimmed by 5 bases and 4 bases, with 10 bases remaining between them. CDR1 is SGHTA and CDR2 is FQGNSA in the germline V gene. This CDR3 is CASSVQRSDTQYF. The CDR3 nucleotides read TGTGCCAGCAGCGTACAGCGGTCAGATACGCAGTATTTT. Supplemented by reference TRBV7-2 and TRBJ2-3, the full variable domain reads GAGVSQSPSNKVTEKGKDVELRCDPISGHTALYWYRQSLGQGLEFLIYFQGNSAPDKSGLPSDRFSAERTGGSVSTLTIQRTQQEDSAVYLCASSVQRSDTQYFGPGTRLTVL.

For the CDR3, the DNA is TGTGCCAGCAGTACAGGGAGGTCAGATACGCAGTATTTT. Translated, it gives CASSTGRSDTQYF. The V gene is TRBV2, the J gene TRBJ2-3; D may match TRBD1 or TRBD2 (6 bases each). V lost 5 bases and J lost 4, with 10 bases in between. The CDR3 totals 13 residues. Germline V gives CDR1 SNHLY, CDR2 FYNNEI.

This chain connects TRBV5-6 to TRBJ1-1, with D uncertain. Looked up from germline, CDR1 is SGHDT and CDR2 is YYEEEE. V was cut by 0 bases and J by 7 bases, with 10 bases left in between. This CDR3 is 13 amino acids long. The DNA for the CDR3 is TGTGCCAGCAGCTTGGCGGGTACCGGTGAAGCTTTCTTT. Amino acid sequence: CASSLAGTGEAFF.

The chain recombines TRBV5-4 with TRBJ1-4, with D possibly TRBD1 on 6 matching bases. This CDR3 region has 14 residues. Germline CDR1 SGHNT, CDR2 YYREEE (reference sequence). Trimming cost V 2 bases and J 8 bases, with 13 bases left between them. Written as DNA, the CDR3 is TGTGCCAGCAGCTTTCAGGGGCTCGGAGAAAAACTGTTTTTT. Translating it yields CASSFQGLGEKLFF.

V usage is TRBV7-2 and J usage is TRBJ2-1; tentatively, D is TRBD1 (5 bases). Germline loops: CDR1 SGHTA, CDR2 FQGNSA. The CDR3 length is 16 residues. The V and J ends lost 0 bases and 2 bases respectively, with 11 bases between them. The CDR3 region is CASSLAQGIPYNEQFF. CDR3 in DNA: TGTGCCAGCAGCTTAGCTCAGGGCATCCCCTACAATGAGCAGTTCTTC.

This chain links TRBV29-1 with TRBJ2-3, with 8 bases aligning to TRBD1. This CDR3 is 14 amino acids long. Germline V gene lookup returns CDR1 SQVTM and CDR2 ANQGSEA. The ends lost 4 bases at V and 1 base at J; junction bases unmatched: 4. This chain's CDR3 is CSVAPTGGTDTQYF. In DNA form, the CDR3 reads TGCAGCGTTGCCCCGACAGGGGGCACAGATACGCAGTATTTT.

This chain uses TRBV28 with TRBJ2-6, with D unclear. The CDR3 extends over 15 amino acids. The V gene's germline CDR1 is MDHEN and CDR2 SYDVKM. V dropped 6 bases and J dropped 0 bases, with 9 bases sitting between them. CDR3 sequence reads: CASRPTGSGANVLTF. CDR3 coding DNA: TGTGCCAGCAGGCCCACTGGCTCTGGGGCCAACGTCCTGACTTTC.

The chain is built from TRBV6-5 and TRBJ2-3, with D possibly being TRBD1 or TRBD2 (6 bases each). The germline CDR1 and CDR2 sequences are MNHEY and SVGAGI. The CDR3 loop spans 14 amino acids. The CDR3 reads CAASRGPSTDTQYF. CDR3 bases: TGTGCTGCTTCTCGGGGGCCCAGCACAGATACGCAGTATTTT.

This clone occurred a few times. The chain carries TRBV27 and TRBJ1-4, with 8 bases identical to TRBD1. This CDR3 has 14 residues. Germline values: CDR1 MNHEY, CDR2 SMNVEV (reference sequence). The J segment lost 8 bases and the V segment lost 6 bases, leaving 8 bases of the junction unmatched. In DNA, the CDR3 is TGTGCCAGCAGGACGGACAGGGATGGAGAAAAACTGTTTTTT. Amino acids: CASRTDRDGEKLFF.

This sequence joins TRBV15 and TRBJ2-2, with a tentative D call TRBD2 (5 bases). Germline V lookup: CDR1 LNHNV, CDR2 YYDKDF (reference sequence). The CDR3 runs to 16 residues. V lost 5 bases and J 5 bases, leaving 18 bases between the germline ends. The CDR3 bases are TGTGCCACCAGCTCGATCGGGGTATTAAGGACCGGGGAGCTGTTTTTT. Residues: CATSSIGVLRTGELFF.